The source of this T cell receptor (beta chain) is a study of blood T cell repertoires in COVID-19 (TCRdb year 2020). Notes on the research overall: The collaborator samples originated in the United States, Italy and Spain and spanned the acute and convalescent phases of COVID-19. Where available, HLA class I and class II types were taken from metadata supplied by the sample provider and were not determined by assay-based typing. The material from the prospective study consisted of cDNA or gDNA derived from T cells, B-cell-depleted T cells, or PBMCs. A de-identified subject ID, COVID-19 status, age in years and sex were almost always included in the sample metadata. The repertoires were released in a freely available public database intended as a resource for research on the immune response to SARS-CoV-2. The dataset comprised deeply sampled blood TCRbeta repertoires from subjects exposed to, actively infected with, or recovered from COVID-19. The samples were drawn from the first 160 participants of the ongoing ImmuneRACE study and from 1,254 subjects provided by 6 global collaborators.

This clone was observed a handful of times. Its recognized antigen is unknown. One base away there is no much larger clone; base qualities are not given. At one collaborating source in Seattle, patients were enrolled during active infection and were followed longitudinally through the course of disease. Collaborating institutions collected whole blood in K2EDTA tubes following their own protocols. Collaborator samples were shipped for TCRbeta analysis as frozen whole blood, isolated PBMCs, or DNA extracted from either sample type. From cysteine to phenylalanine, the CDR3 is 13 amino acids long. The CDR3 DNA has 39 bases and is translated from base 1. The junction carries 11 bases between V and J, which are trimmed by 3 bases and 8 bases respectively. CDR1 and CDR2, looked up from the germline V gene, are MNHEY and SVGEGT. TCRbeta CDR3 regions were amplified from genomic DNA using the immunoSEQ Assay, a bias-controlled multiplex PCR. The authors' pipeline ran thus. Within the assay, amplification of reference gene primers was used to estimate how many nucleated cells each sample contained. To quantify the absolute abundance of each unique TCRbeta CDR3 rearrangement, sequence reads were collapsed and filtered. For each sample, productive Simpson clonality was calculated by taking the square root of Simpson's diversity index across productive rearrangements. The table was pulled from immuneACCESS by TCRdb, which kept in-frame rearrangements only. Such tables lose some clones; where checked, under half of the loss comes from unresolved V genes, and the rest has no known cause. The V and J calls and clone size come from that table; D and trimming were worked out from the DNA. This sample has roughly 18,000 clones in its table, and over 60% of those were observed once. The ten top clones hold over 15% of the sample.

Study-wide conclusions, independent of this receptor: How much clinical and demographic metadata was included differed by source and by participant, and the metadata was provided uncurated.

The chain joins TRBV6-2 or TRBV6-3 to TRBJ1-3; the D gene remains uncertain. The receptor was derived from a man between 65 and 85 years old with COVID-19, enrolled during active disease. The sample was peripheral blood. The CDR3 here reads CASSYRRVDTIYF. In nucleotides, the sequence is TGTGCCAGCAGTTATCGCCGGGTAGACACCATATATTTT.